These T cell receptor beta chains were read from a single sample in a study of T cells after yellow fever vaccination. In TCRdb, the 5' RACE reads were re-called with MiXCR into one record per CDR3 protein. The sample has 200,000 to 250,000 distinct CDR3 sequences, roughly 3.3% seen once. Sequenced here: CD4+ T cells sorted from PBMCs, sampled 10 days after the yellow fever booster vaccination. These receptors all stem from a young man who received the YFV17D yellow fever vaccine. The CDR3 runs from the conserved cysteine through the conserved F or W. Each record gives: J gene, V gene, D gene, clone size, CDR3 protein, CDR3 DNA. D genes are given only for firm matches. Size values are once, few and many counts, or a class for expanded clones, and some rows have none.

TRBJ2-3 TRBV5-1 NA many CASSSPGEGTDTQYF TGCGCCAGCAGCTCCCCAGGCGAGGGAACAGATACGCAGTATTTT
TRBJ2-2 TRBV7-9 NA many CASSLKRRNTGELFF TGTGCCAGCAGCTTAAAACGCCGGAACACCGGGGAGCTGTTTTTT
TRBJ2-4 TRBV18 TRBD1 many CASSPPGTGQIAKNIQYF TGTGCCAGCTCACCGCCAGGGACAGGCCAAATAGCCAAAAACATTCAGTACTTC
TRBJ1-1 TRBV7-2 NA many CASSLDRGMNTEAFF TGTGCCAGCAGCTTGGACCGAGGGATGAACACTGAAGCTTTCTTT
TRBJ2-7 TRBV20-1 TRBD2 few CSAGLAGDSYEQYF TGCAGTGCAGGTCTAGCGGGGGACTCCTACGAGCAGTACTTC
TRBJ1-6 TRBV29-1 NA NA CSAATGLGSPLHF TGCAGCGCAGCAACAGGGCTCGGTTCACCCCTCCACTTT
TRBJ2-5 TRBV5-1 NA many CASSNQEQETQYF TGCGCCAGCAGCAACCAGGAGCAAGAGACCCAGTACTTC
TRBJ2-3 TRBV20-1 TRBD2 many CSARPSGGATDTQYF TGCAGTGCTAGGCCTAGCGGGGGGGCGACGGACACGCAGTATTTT
TRBJ1-2 TRBV7-2 NA many CASRSGTATGGYTF TGTGCCAGCAGGTCCGGGACGGCAACTGGCGGCTACACCTTC
TRBJ2-7 TRBV30 NA few CAWSVAGIGEQYF TGTGCCTGGAGTGTGGCAGGGATTGGCGAGCAGTACTTC
TRBJ2-2 TRBV7-2 TRBD2 many CASSLRQGGSGELFF TGTGCCAGCAGCTTACGGCAGGGCGGGAGCGGGGAGCTGTTTTTT
TRBJ1-5 TRBV19 TRBD1 few CASWDRENQPQHF TGTGCCAGTTGGGACAGGGAAAATCAGCCCCAGCATTTT
TRBJ2-3 TRBV20-1 NA NA CSTMEESTDTQYF TGCAGTACGATGGAGGAATCGACAGATACGCAGTATTTT
TRBJ2-5 TRBV7-9 NA NA CASSNAGQKETQYF TGTGCCAGCAGCAACGCTGGACAGAAAGAGACCCAGTACTTC
TRBJ2-3 TRBV5-1 TRBD2 NA CASSTSGGDGRTDTQYF TGCGCCAGCAGCACTAGCGGGGGGGATGGGCGCACAGATACGCAGTATTTT
TRBJ1-1 TRBV11-2 NA many CASSLDALSGEAFF TGTGCCAGCAGCTTAGATGCCCTGTCGGGTGAAGCTTTCTTT
TRBJ1-2 TRBV7-2 NA NA CASGRGGGTYGYTF TGTGCCAGCGGCCGGGGCGGGGGGACCTATGGCTACACCTTC
TRBJ2-3 TRBV7-8 NA many CASSFSGLDTQYF TGTGCCAGCAGCTTTTCAGGGTTGGATACGCAGTATTTT
TRBJ1-2 TRBV12-5 NA few CASGLRTAYYGYTF TGTGCTAGTGGTCTCAGGACAGCCTATTATGGCTACACCTTC
TRBJ1-1 TRBV12-3/TRBV12-4 NA few CASSFRYGTNTEAFF TGTGCCAGCAGTTTCAGATATGGGACGAACACTGAAGCTTTCTTT
TRBJ1-1 TRBV18 NA many CASSRSHANPEAFF TGTGCCAGCTCACGTTCCCACGCAAACCCTGAAGCTTTCTTT
TRBJ2-1 TRBV24-1 TRBD1 NA CATSESGTGTYNEQFF TGTGCCACCAGTGAGTCCGGGACAGGGACCTACAATGAGCAGTTCTTC
TRBJ2-5 TRBV18 NA many CASSPPMEETQYF TGTGCCAGCTCACCACCGATGGAAGAGACCCAGTACTTC
TRBJ1-1 TRBV6-5 NA many CASRDGQYTEAFF TGTGCCAGCAGGGACGGACAGTACACTGAAGCTTTCTTT
TRBJ2-7 TRBV6-1 NA many CASSDPGTDSYEQYF TGTGCCAGCAGTGACCCCGGGACGGACTCCTACGAGCAGTACTTC
TRBJ2-5 TRBV4-1 TRBD1 few CASSQRQGNQETQYF TGCGCCAGCAGCCAAAGACAGGGAAACCAAGAGACCCAGTACTTC
TRBJ1-1 TRBV5-1 NA many CASSSKTAETEAFF TGCGCCAGCAGCTCAAAGACAGCGGAGACTGAAGCTTTCTTT
TRBJ1-1 TRBV19 NA many CASSLVESTEAFF TGTGCCAGTAGTTTAGTTGAGTCCACTGAAGCTTTCTTT
TRBJ1-5 TRBV5-6 NA few CASSSGGFGNQPQHF TGTGCCAGCAGCTCGGGGGGCTTTGGGAATCAGCCCCAGCATTTT
TRBJ1-2 TRBV7-2 NA NA CASSPRAGQSGYTF TGTGCCAGCAGCCCCCGGGCCGGACAGTCGGGCTACACCTTC
TRBJ2-3 TRBV29-1 NA many CSVQKGPRGTDTQYF TGCAGCGTACAAAAGGGCCCCCGGGGCACAGATACGCAGTATTTT
TRBJ1-5 TRBV7-9 NA many CASRASGPNQPQHF TGTGCCAGCAGGGCCTCGGGCCCCAATCAGCCCCAGCATTTT
TRBJ2-5 TRBV24-1 NA NA CATSNGGGPTDRETQYF TGTGCCACCAGTAACGGCGGGGGCCCGACAGATCGAGAGACCCAGTACTTC